The subject of this entry is one TCR beta chain. Its antigen is unknown. The sample holds no much larger clone one base away, and base qualities are not on file. Whole blood was collected in K2EDTA tubes by collaborating institutions according to the institutions' own protocols. For TCRbeta analysis, collaborators shipped samples as frozen whole blood, isolated PBMCs, or DNA extracted from either of those sample types. A distance of 14 bases separates the germline ends of V and J, which lose 4 bases and 4 bases respectively. The CDR3 goes from the cysteine to the phenylalanine over 15 residues. Just CDR3 DNA is preserved here, 45 bases in frame from base 1. CDR1 and CDR2 are read off the germline V gene as SGHDT and YYEEEE. These data are taken from a study of blood T cell repertoires in COVID-19 (dated by TCRdb to 2020 to 2021). Regarding the complete study: The collaborator samples originated in the United States, Italy and Spain and spanned the acute and convalescent phases of COVID-19. The prospective study material was composed of cDNA or gDNA derived from T cells, B-cell-depleted T cells, or PBMCs. Subjects who had been exposed to COVID-19, were actively infected with it, or had recovered from it provided the deeply sampled blood TCRbeta repertoires that made up the dataset. The repertoires were made available in a free public database intended to serve as a resource for research on the immune response to SARS-CoV-2. The samples were drawn from the first 160 participants of the ongoing ImmuneRACE study and from 950 to 1,500 subjects provided by 6 global collaborators. The sample metadata nearly always contained a de-identified subject ID, COVID-19 status, age in years and sex. Where HLA class I and class II types were available, the types were taken from metadata supplied by the sample provider, not from assay-based typing. On the study overall, not on this receptor specifically: Clinical and demographic metadata were provided uncurated, with the amount varying by source and participant.

TCRbeta CDR3 regions were amplified from genomic DNA using the immunoSEQ Assay, a bias-controlled multiplex PCR. For the original study's pipeline: The number of nucleated cells in each sample was estimated from the amplification of reference gene primers within the assay. To quantify the absolute abundance of each unique TCRbeta CDR3 rearrangement, sequence reads were collapsed and filtered. For each sample, productive Simpson clonality was calculated as the square root of Simpson's diversity index over productive rearrangements. The immuneACCESS repertoire file appears here via TCRdb, limited to in-frame rearrangements. These files lack a portion of the clones; in checked studies, under half of the deficit traces to unresolved V genes, and the cause of the others is not known. The DNA was the basis for D and trimming; V, J and clone size are from that table. For this sample the table gives some 110,000 clones, of which 81% were detected only once. Over 8.5% of the sample lies in the top ten.

The chain was built from TRBV5-6 and TRBJ2-2; TRBD1 is perhaps the D gene, given 6 matching bases. The sample was peripheral blood. The source of this sequence is a woman in her 70s with acute or convalescent COVID-19. CDR3 loop: CASSEITGFTGELFF. The nucleotides are TGTGCCAGCAGCGAGATTACAGGGTTCACCGGGGAGCTGTTTTTT. The full variable domain, with segments outside the CDR3 supplied by the reference TRBV5-6 and TRBJ2-2 proteins, appears as DAGVTQSPTHLIKTRGQQVTLRCSPKSGHDTVSWYQQALGQGPQFIFQYYEEEERQRGNFPDRFSGHQFPNYSSELNVNALLLGDSALYLCASSEITGFTGELFFGEGSRLTVL.